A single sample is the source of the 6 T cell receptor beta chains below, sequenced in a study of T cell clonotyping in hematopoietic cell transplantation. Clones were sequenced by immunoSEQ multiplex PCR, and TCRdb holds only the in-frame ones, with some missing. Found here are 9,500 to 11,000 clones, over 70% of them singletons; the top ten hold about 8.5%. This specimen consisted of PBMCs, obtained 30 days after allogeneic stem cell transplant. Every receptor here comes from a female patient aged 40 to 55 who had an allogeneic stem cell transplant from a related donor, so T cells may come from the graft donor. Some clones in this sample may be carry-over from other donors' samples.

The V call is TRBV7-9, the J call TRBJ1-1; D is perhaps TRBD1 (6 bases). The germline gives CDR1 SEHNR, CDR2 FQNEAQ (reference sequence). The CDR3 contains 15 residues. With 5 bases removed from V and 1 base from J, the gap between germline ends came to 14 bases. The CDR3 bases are TGTGCCAGCAGCCTCGGGGGGGGCCGGAACACTGAAGCTTTCTTT. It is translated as CASSLGGGRNTEAFF.

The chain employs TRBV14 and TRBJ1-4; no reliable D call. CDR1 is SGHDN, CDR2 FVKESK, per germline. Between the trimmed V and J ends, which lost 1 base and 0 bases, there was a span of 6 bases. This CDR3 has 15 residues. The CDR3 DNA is TGTGCCAGCAGCCAAGTTGTGACAACTAATGAAAAACTGTTTTTT. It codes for CASSQVVTTNEKLFF. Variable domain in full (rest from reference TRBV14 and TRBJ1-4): EAGVTQFPSHSVIEKGQTVTLRCDPISGHDNLYWYRRVMGKEIKFLLHFVKESKQDESGMPNNRFLAERTGGTYSTLKVQPAELEDSGVYFCASSQVVTTNEKLFFGSGTQLSVL.

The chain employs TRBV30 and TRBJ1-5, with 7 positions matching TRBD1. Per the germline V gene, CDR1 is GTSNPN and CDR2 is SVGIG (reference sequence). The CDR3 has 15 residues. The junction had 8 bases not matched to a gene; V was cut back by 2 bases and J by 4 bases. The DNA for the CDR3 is TGTGCCTGGAGTCCGAGGCAGGGGGGAAATCAGCCCCAGCATTTT. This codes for CAWSPRQGGNQPQHF.

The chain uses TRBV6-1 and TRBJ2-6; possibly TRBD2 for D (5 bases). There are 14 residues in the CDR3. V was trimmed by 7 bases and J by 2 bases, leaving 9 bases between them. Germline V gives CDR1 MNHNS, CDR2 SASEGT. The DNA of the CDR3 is TGTGCCAGCAACGACGGGACTGGGGCCAACGTCCTGACTTTC. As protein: CASNDGTGANVLTF.

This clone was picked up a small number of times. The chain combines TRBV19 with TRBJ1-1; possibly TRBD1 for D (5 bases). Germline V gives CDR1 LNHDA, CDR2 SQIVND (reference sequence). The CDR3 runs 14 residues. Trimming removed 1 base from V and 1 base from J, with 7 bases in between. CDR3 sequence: CASSIGRANTEAFF. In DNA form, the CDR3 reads TGTGCCAGTAGTATAGGCAGGGCGAACACTGAAGCTTTCTTT.

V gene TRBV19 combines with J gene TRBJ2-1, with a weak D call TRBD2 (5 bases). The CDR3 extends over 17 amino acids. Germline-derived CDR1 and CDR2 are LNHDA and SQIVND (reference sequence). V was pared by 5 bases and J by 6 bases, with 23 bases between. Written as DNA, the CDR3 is TGTGCCAGTAGTTCCCCTCGCGGACGGGATTGGGGCAATGAGCAGTTCTTC. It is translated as CASSSPRGRDWGNEQFF. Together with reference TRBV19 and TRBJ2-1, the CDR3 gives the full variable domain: DGGITQSPKYLFRKEGQNVTLSCEQNLNHDAMYWYRQDPGQGLRLIYYSQIVNDFQKGDIAEGYSVSREKKESFPLTVTSAQKNPTAFYLCASSSPRGRDWGNEQFFGPGTRLTVL.